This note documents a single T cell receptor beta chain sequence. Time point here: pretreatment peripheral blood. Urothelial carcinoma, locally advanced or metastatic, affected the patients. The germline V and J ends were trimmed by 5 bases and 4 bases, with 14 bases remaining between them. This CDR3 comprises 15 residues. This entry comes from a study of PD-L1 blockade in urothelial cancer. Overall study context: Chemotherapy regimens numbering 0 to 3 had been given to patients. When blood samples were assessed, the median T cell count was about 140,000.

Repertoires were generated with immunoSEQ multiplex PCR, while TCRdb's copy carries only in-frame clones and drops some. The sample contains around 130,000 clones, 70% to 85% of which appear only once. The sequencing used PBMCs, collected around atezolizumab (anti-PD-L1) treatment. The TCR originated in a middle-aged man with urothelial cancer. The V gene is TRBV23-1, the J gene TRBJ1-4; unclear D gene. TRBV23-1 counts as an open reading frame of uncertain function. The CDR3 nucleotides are TGCGCCAGCAGTTACCTTGGAGGGTTTAATGAAAAACTGTTTTTT. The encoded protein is CASSYLGGFNEKLFF.